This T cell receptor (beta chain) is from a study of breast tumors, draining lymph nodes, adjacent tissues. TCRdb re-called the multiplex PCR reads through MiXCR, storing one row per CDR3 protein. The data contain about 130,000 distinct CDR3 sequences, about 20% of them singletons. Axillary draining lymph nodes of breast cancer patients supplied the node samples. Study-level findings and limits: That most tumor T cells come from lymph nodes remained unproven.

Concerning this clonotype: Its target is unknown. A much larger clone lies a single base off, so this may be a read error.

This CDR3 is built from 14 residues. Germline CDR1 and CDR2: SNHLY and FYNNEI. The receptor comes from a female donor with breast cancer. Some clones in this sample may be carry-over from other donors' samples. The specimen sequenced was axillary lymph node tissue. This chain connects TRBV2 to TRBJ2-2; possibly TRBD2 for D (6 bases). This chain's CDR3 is CASSPWGESGELSF. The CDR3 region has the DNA TGTGCCAGCAGCCCTTGGGGGGAGTCCGGGGAGCTGTCTTTT.